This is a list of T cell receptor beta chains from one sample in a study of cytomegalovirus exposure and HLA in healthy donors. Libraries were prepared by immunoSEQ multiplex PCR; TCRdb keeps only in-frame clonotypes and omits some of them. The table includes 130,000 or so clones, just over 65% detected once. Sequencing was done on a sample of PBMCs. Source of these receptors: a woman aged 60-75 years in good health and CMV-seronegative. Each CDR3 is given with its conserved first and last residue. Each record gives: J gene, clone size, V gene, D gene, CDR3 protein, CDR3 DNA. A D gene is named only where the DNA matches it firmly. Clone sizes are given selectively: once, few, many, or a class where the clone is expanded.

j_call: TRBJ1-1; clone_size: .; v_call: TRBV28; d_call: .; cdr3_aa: CASSLIGGNTEAFF; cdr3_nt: TGTGCCAGCAGTTTAATTGGGGGCAACACTGAAGCTTTCTTT
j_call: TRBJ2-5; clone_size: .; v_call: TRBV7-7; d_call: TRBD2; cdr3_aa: CASSSSGSQETQYF; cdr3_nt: TGTGCCAGCAGCTCTAGCGGGAGCCAGGAGACCCAGTACTTC
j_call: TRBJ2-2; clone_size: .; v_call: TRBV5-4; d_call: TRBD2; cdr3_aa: CASAREEAGELFF; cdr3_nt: TGTGCCAGCGCCCGGGAGGAGGCCGGGGAGCTGTTTTTT
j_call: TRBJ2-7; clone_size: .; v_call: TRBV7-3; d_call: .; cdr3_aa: CASSAVRGLAYEQYF; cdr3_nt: TGTGCCAGCAGCGCAGTCAGGGGCTTGGCCTACGAGCAGTACTTC
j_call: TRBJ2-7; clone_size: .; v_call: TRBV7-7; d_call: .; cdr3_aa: CASSLDEGYEQYF; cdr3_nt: TGTGCTAGCAGCTTAGATGAGGGCTACGAGCAGTACTTC
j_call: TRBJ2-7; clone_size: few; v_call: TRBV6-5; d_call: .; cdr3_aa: CASSYSGSLYEQYF; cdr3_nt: TGTGCCAGCAGTTACTCGGGCAGTCTCTACGAGCAGTACTTC
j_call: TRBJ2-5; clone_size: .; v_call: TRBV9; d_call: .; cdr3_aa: CASSDPTFAGQETQYF; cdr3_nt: TGTGCCAGCAGCGATCCGACTTTTGCGGGGCAAGAGACCCAGTACTTC
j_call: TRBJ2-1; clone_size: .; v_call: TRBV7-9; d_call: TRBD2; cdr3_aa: CASSYLAGGSFYKFF; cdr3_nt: TGTGCCAGCAGCTATCTAGCGGGGGGGTCCTTTTATAAGTTCTTC
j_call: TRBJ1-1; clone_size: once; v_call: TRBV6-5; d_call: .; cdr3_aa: CASGSGDTEAFF; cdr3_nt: TGTGCCAGCGGCTCGGGGGACACTGAAGCTTTCTTT
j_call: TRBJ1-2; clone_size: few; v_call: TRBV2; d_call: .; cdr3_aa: CASSEAGLFYGYTF; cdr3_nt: TGTGCCAGCAGTGAAGCCGGACTCTTCTATGGCTACACCTTC
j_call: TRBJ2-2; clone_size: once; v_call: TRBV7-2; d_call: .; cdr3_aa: CASSSGGQGTGELFF; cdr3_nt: TGTGCCAGCAGCTCCGGAGGTCAAGGCACCGGGGAGCTGTTTTTT
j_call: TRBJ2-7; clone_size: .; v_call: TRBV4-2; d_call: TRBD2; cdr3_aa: CASSQETREGSEQYF; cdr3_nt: TGTGCCAGCAGCCAAGAAACCAGGGAGGGCTCCGAGCAGTACTTC
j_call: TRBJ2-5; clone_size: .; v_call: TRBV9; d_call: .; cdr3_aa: CASSLTGARETQYF; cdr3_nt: TGTGCCAGCAGCCTTACGGGAGCGAGGGAGACCCAGTACTTC
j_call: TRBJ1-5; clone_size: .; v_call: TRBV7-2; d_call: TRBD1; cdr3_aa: CASSFRTGEGQPQHF; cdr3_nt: TGTGCCAGCAGCTTCAGGACAGGGGAGGGTCAGCCCCAGCATTTT
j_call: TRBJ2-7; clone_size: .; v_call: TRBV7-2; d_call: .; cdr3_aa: CASSLEGRVGEQYF; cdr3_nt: TGTGCCAGCAGCTTAGAGGGCAGGGTAGGGGAGCAGTACTTC
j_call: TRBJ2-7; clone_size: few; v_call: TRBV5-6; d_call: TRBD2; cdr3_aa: CASSLGGGRAYEQYF; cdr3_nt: TGTGCCAGCAGCTTGGGGGGCGGGAGAGCCTACGAGCAGTACTTC
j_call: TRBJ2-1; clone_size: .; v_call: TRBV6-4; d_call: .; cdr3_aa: CASSHSGDSSYNEQFF; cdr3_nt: TGTGCCAGCAGCCACTCGGGGGACAGCTCCTACAATGAGCAGTTCTTC
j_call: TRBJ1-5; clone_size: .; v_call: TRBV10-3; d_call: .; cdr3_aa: CAISESGGESQPQHF; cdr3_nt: TGTGCCATCAGTGAGTCTGGGGGCGAGTCTCAGCCCCAGCATTTT
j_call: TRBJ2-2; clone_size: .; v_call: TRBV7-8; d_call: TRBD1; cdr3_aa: CASSPQGAHTGELFF; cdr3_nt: TGTGCCAGCAGCCCACAGGGGGCGCACACCGGGGAGCTGTTTTTT
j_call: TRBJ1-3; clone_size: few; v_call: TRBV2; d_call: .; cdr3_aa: CASSGGTGRSGNTIYF; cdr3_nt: TGTGCCAGCAGTGGGGGAACAGGGCGCTCTGGAAACACCATATATTTT
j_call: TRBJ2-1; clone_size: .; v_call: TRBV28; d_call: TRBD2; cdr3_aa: CASSTPISGRAPWNEQFF; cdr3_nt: TGTGCCAGCAGTACCCCCATATCCGGGAGGGCCCCATGGAATGAGCAGTTCTTC
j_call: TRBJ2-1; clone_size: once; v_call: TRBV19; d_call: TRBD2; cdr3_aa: CASSIGLAQFF; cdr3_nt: TGTGCCAGTAGTATAGGACTAGCCCAGTTCTTC
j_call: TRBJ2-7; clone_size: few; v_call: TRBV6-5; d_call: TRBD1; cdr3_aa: CASRRQGSYEQYF; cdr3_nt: TGTGCCAGCAGGCGACAGGGGTCCTACGAGCAGTACTTC
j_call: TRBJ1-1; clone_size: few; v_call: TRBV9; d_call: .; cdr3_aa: CASSAHISNTEAFF; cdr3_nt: TGTGCCAGCAGCGCACATATCTCGAACACTGAAGCTTTCTTT
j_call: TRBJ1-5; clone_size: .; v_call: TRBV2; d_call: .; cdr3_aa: CASSARDHSNQPQHF; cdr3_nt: TGTGCCAGCAGTGCCAGGGATCATAGCAATCAGCCCCAACATTTT
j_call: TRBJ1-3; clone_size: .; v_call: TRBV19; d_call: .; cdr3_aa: CATRRGGSGNTIYF; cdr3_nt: TGTGCCACGAGGAGGGGTGGTTCTGGAAACACCATATATTTT
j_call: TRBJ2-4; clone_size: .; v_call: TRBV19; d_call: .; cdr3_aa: CASSIGEGIKTKNIQYF; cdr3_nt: TGTGCCAGTAGTATAGGAGAGGGTATAAAAACCAAAAACATTCAGTACTTC
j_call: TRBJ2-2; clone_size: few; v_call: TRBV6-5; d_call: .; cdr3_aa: CASSYGSGANTGELFF; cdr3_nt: TGTGCCAGCAGTTATGGGAGCGGCGCGAACACCGGGGAGCTGTTTTTT
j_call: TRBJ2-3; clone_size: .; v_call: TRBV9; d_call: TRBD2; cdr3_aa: CASSVDGTSGGTTDTQYF; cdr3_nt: TGTGCCAGCAGCGTAGACGGGACTAGCGGGGGGACCACAGATACGCAGTATTTT
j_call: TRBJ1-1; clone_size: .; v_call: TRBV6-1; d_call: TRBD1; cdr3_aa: CASSRTGTVNTEAFF; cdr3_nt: TGTGCCAGCAGTCGGACAGGGACTGTGAACACTGAAGCTTTCTTT
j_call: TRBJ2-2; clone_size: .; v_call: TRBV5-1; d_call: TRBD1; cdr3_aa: CASSLGDRTNTGELFF; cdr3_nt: TGCGCCAGCAGCTTGGGGGACAGGACCAACACCGGGGAGCTGTTTTTT
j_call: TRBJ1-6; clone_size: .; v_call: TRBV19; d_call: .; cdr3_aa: CASSNEGSYNSPLHF; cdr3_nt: TGTGCCAGTAGTAATGAGGGCTCCTATAATTCACCCCTCCACTTT
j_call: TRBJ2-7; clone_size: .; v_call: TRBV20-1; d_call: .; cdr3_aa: CSASVADEQYF; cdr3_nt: TGCAGTGCTAGTGTGGCTGACGAGCAGTACTTC
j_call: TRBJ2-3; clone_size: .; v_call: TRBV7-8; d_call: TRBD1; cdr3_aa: CASSHIRRTGSDTQYF; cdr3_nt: TGTGCCAGCAGCCATATCCGGAGGACAGGGTCAGATACGCAGTATTTT
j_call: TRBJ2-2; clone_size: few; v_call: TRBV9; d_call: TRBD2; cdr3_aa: CASSVAASGRNTGELFF; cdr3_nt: TGTGCCAGCAGCGTAGCCGCTAGCGGGAGAAACACCGGGGAGCTGTTTTTT
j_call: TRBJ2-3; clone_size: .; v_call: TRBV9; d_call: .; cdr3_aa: CASSVEGTSTDTQYF; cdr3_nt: TGTGCCAGCAGCGTAGAGGGGACTAGCACAGATACGCAGTATTTT
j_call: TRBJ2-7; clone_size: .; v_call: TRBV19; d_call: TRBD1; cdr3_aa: CASSTGTGFTQYF; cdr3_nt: TGTGCCAGTAGTACCGGGACAGGGTTTACGCAGTACTTC
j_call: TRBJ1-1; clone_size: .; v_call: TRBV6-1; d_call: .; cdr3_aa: CASSESGQGNTEAFF; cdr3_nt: TGTGCCAGCAGTGAATCAGGTCAGGGGAACACTGAAGCTTTCTTT
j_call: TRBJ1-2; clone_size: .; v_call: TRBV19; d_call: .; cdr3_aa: CASSIARTPLNYGYTF; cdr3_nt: TGTGCCAGTAGTATAGCGAGGACACCGCTCAACTATGGCTACACCTTC
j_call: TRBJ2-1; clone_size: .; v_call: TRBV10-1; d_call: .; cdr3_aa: CARPCGARDEQFF; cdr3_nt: TGCGCCAGACCTTGCGGGGCGAGGGATGAGCAGTTCTTC
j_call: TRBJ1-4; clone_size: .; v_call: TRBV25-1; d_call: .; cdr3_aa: CASPTLGGAGEKLFF; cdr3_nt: TGTGCCAGCCCTACGCTGGGGGGGGCAGGAGAAAAACTGTTTTTT
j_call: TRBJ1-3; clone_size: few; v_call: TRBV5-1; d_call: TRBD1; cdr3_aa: CASSLEGGQAYSGNTIYF; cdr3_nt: TGCGCCAGCAGCTTGGAGGGCGGACAGGCCTACTCTGGAAACACCATATATTTT
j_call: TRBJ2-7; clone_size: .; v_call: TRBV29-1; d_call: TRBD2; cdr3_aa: CSVSSGRSYEQYF; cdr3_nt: TGCAGCGTGTCTAGCGGGAGGTCCTACGAGCAGTACTTC
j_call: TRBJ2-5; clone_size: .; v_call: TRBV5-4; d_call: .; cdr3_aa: CASSLRTGKETQYF; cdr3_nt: TGTGCCAGCAGCTTGAGGACTGGTAAAGAGACCCAGTACTTC
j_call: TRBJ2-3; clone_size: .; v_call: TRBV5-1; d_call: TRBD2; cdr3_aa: CASSPLAASTDTQYF; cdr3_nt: TGCGCCAGCAGCCCCCTAGCGGCCTCCACAGATACGCAGTATTTT
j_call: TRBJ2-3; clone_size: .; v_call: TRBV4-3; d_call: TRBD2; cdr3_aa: CASSRAAPTGTSGGGTDTQYF; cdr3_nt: TGCGCCAGCAGCCGAGCAGCGCCTACCGGGACTAGCGGGGGTGGCACAGATACGCAGTATTTT
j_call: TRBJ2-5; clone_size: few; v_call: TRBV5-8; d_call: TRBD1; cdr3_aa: CASSSGQGADFSGEQYF; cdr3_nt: TGTGCCAGCAGCTCGGGACAGGGGGCAGATTTTTCCGGGGAGCAGTACTTC
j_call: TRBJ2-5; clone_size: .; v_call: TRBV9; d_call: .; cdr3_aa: CASSVAGGQGSETQYF; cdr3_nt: TGTGCCAGCAGCGTAGCAGGAGGTCAGGGGTCGGAGACCCAGTACTTC
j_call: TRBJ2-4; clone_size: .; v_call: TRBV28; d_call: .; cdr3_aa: CASSLVQGINIQYF; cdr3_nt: TGTGCCAGCAGCCTCGTACAGGGAATAAACATTCAGTACTTC
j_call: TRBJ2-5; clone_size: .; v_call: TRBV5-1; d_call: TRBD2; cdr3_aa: CASSLGILAGGKETQYF; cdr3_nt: TGCGCCAGCAGCCTGGGGATACTAGCGGGAGGTAAAGAGACCCAGTACTTC
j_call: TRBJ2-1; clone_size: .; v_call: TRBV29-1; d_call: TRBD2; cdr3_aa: CSVGLAGLNEQFF; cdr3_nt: TGCAGCGTTGGACTAGCGGGTCTCAATGAGCAGTTCTTC
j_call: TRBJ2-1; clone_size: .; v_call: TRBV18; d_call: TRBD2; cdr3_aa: CASSRPTGGRDEQFF; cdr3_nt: TGTGCCAGCTCACGACCGACGGGAGGGCGAGATGAGCAGTTCTTC
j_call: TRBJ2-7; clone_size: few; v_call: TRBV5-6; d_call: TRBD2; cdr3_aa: CASSLEGGGGVPYEQYF; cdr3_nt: TGTGCCAGCAGCTTGGAGGGCGGCGGGGGGGTTCCCTACGAGCAGTACTTC
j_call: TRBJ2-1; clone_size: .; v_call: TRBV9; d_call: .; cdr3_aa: CASSPREGVAGEQFF; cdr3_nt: TGTGCCAGCAGCCCGAGGGAGGGGGTAGCAGGTGAGCAGTTCTTC